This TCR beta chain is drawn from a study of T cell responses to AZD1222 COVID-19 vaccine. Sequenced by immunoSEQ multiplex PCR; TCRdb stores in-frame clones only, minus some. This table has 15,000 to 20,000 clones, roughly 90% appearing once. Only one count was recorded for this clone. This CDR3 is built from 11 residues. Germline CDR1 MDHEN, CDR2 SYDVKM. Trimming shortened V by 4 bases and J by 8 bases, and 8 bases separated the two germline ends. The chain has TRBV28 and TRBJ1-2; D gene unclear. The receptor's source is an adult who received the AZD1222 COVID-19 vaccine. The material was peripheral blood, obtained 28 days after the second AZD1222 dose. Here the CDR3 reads CASSYLGGYTF. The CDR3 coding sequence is TGTGCCAGCAGTTACTTGGGGGGCTACACCTTC.